This T cell receptor (beta chain) was retrieved from a study of blood T cell repertoires in COVID-19 (dated by TCRdb to 2018 to 2020). In terms of the full investigation: Collaborator samples came from the United States, Italy and Spain and covered acute and convalescent phases of COVID-19. The material from the prospective study consisted of cDNA or gDNA derived from T cells, B-cell-depleted T cells, or PBMCs. A de-identified subject ID, COVID-19 status, age in years and sex were almost always included in the sample metadata. The samples were drawn from the first 160 participants of the ongoing ImmuneRACE study and from 950 to 1,500 subjects provided by 6 global collaborators. A freely available public database, intended as a resource for researchers studying the immune response to SARS-CoV-2, is where the repertoires were released. Where available, HLA class I and class II types were taken from metadata supplied by the sample provider and were not determined by assay-based typing. Subjects who had been exposed to COVID-19, were actively infected with it, or had recovered from it provided the deeply sampled blood TCRbeta repertoires that made up the dataset. Broad study findings and their caveats: How much clinical and demographic metadata was included differed by source and by participant, and the metadata was provided uncurated.

Looking up the germline V gene (reference sequence) yields CDR1 LNHDA and CDR2 SQIVND. V is pruned by 5 bases and J by 4 bases, leaving 3 bases of the junction without a gene match. Spanning cysteine to phenylalanine, the CDR3 consists of 14 amino acids. This entry keeps only the CDR3 DNA: 42 bases, framed from base 1. Concerning this clone itself: Its cognate antigen has yet to be identified. No qualities accompany the bases; no much larger clone lies one base away.

TCRbeta CDR3 regions were amplified from genomic DNA using the immunoSEQ Assay, a bias-controlled multiplex PCR. Per the source publication's procedure: Nucleated cell counts per sample were estimated from amplification of reference gene primers within the assay. To quantify the absolute abundance of each unique TCRbeta CDR3 rearrangement, sequence reads were collapsed and filtered. For each sample, productive Simpson clonality was calculated as the square root of Simpson's diversity index across productive rearrangements. TCRdb's version of the immuneACCESS table is confined to in-frame rearrangements and falls short of the full clone set. An unresolved V gene accounts for under half of the shortfall where checked; the remainder is of unknown origin. That table furnishes V, J and clone size, whereas the DNA furnished D and trimming. In this sample the table shows about 100,000 clones, almost 80% of which occur a single time. Under 35% of the sample comes from the top ten.

The collaborating institutions used their own protocols to collect whole blood in K2EDTA tubes. For TCRbeta analysis, collaborators shipped samples in one of three forms: frozen whole blood, isolated PBMCs, or DNA extracted from either of those sample types. The chain is encoded by TRBV19 joined to TRBJ1-4, and TRBD1 matches 8 of the central bases. This clonotype originated in a man between 70 and 80 years old with active or convalescent COVID-19. The sequencing sample was made of peripheral blood. The DNA sequence is TGTGCCAGTAGTCTCAGGGGGCTTAATGAAAAACTGTTTTTT. The translation is CASSLRGLNEKLFF. The CDR3, completed at both ends by the reference TRBV19 and TRBJ1-4 genes, gives the full variable domain DGGITQSPKYLFRKEGQNVTLSCEQNLNHDAMYWYRQDPGQGLRLIYYSQIVNDFQKGDIAEGYSVSREKKESFPLTVTSAQKNPTAFYLCASSLRGLNEKLFFGSGTQLSVL.